These 21 T cell receptor beta chains originate from one sample sequenced in a study of cytomegalovirus exposure and HLA in healthy donors. Primers included in the PCR were 60 Vbeta and 13 Jbeta primers. Assay used: immunoSEQ multiplex PCR; TCRdb lists only in-frame clones, some missing. The table records some 120,000 clones, roughly three quarters of them present only once. Sequenced material: PBMCs. Receptor source: a woman aged 18-29 years in good health and CMV-seropositive.

This clone turned up a few times. This chain uses TRBV9 with TRBJ2-3; 10 bases line up with TRBD2. The CDR3 extends over 14 amino acids. The junction had 3 bases not matched to a gene; V was cut back by 0 bases and J by 8 bases. The germline V gene has CDR1 SGDLS and CDR2 YYNGEE. CDR3 in amino acids: CASSVASGRGTQYF. The DNA for the CDR3 is TGTGCCAGCAGCGTAGCTAGCGGGAGAGGTACGCAGTATTTT.

V is TRBV19 and J is TRBJ1-2; TRBD1 is a possible D gene (5 bases). V lost 3 bases to trimming and J lost 3 bases, with 11 bases between them. There are 14 residues in the CDR3. CDR1 is LNHDA, CDR2 SQIVND, per germline (reference sequence). CDR3 coding DNA: TGTGCCAGTAGTATCCCGCGGGGGGACTATGGCTACACCTTC. Translating gives CASSIPRGDYGYTF. The whole variable domain, filled in from reference TRBV19 and TRBJ1-2, reads DGGITQSPKYLFRKEGQNVTLSCEQNLNHDAMYWYRQDPGQGLRLIYYSQIVNDFQKGDIAEGYSVSREKKESFPLTVTSAQKNPTAFYLCASSIPRGDYGYTFGSGTRLTVV.

The chain combines TRBV9 with TRBJ2-7; 7 bases are a match to TRBD1. Germline V gives CDR1 SGDLS, CDR2 YYNGEE. V lost 1 base and J lost 2; bases outside the gene matches: 6. CDR3 length: 15 residues. CDR3 region: CASSVRDRPTYEQYF. CDR3 nucleotides: TGTGCCAGCAGCGTACGGGACAGACCAACCTACGAGCAGTACTTC.

The V gene is TRBV9, the J gene TRBJ1-1; 8 bases align to TRBD1. The germline CDR1 and CDR2 sequences are SGDLS and YYNGEE. V trimming: 4 bases; J trimming: 5 bases; junction bases outside the gene matches: 13. The CDR3 runs to 16 residues. The DNA of the CDR3 is TGTGCCAGCAGCTTGGCCTTAGGGCAGGGGGCAACTGAAGCTTTCTTT. It translates to CASSLALGQGATEAFF.

The chain links TRBV19 to TRBJ1-2; 8 bases match TRBD1. The germline gives CDR1 LNHDA, CDR2 SQIVND (reference sequence). The junction had 9 bases not matched to a gene; V was cut back by 4 bases and J by 5 bases. There are 15 residues in the CDR3. This CDR3 is CASSTTRQGRYGYTF. CDR3 in DNA: TGTGCCAGTAGTACCACCCGACAGGGGCGGTATGGCTACACCTTC.

The chain uses TRBV18 and TRBJ1-1; 10 bases are shared with TRBD1. Germline CDR1 reads KGHSH; CDR2 reads LQKENI. Losses at the gene ends were 0 bases for V and 0 bases for J; bases not matched to a gene: 10. This CDR3 region has 19 residues. The CDR3 is CASSPPLGQGDIMNTEAFF. The CDR3 DNA follows: TGTGCCAGCTCACCACCCCTAGGACAGGGGGATATCATGAACACTGAAGCTTTCTTT. Looking up the rest from reference TRBV18 and TRBJ1-1 gives the full variable domain: NAGVMQNPRHLVRRRGQEARLRCSPMKGHSHVYWYRQLPEEGLKFMVYLQKENIIDESGMPKERFSAEFPKEGPSILRIQQVVRGDSAAYFCASSPPLGQGDIMNTEAFFGQGTRLTVV.

The chain couples TRBV6-5 to TRBJ2-7, with TRBD2 identical over 8 bases. Per germline, CDR1 MNHEY and CDR2 SVGAGI. V lost 6 bases and J lost 2; bases outside the gene matches: 6. CDR3 length: 14 amino acids. DNA of the CDR3: TGTGCCAGCAGCCCCGGGACTAGAGCCTACGAGCAGTACTTC. This codes for CASSPGTRAYEQYF.

This clone was detected only a few times. The CDR3 here is CASSATGQARTNQPQHF. The CDR3 DNA is TGTGCCAGCAGCGCCACCGGACAGGCGAGAACCAATCAGCCCCAGCATTTT. This chain links TRBV21-1 with TRBJ1-5; the DNA was not used to check the table's D call, TRBD1. TRBV21-1 is a known pseudogene. This CDR3 spans 17 amino acids.

V usage is TRBV15 and J usage is TRBJ2-7; 10 bases fit TRBD1. J was trimmed by 5 bases and V by 5 bases; bases with no gene match: 6. This CDR3 is 14 amino acids long. The germline V gene has CDR1 LNHNV and CDR2 YYDKDF (reference sequence). The CDR3: CATSGDRGRNEQYF. DNA for the CDR3: TGTGCCACCAGCGGGGACAGGGGTAGGAACGAGCAGTACTTC.

In this sample, this clone turned up a few times. Other DNA sequences in the sample encode the same CDR3. V is TRBV5-1 and J is TRBJ2-1; the match to TRBD2 covers 14 bases. This CDR3 has 16 residues. Germline-derived CDR1 and CDR2 are SGHRS and YFSETQ. The J segment lost 5 bases and the V segment lost 0 bases, leaving 1 base of the junction unmatched. As DNA, the CDR3 is TGCGCCAGCAGCTTGGCGGGACTAGCGGGGGACAATGAGCAGTTCTTC. This gives the protein CASSLAGLAGDNEQFF. The full variable domain, completed using reference TRBV5-1 and TRBJ2-1, is KAGVTQTPRYLIKTRGQQVTLSCSPISGHRSVSWYQQTPGQGLQFLFEYFSETQRNKGNFPGRFSGRQFSNSRSEMNVSTLELGDSALYLCASSLAGLAGDNEQFFGPGTRLTVL.

The CDR3 loop is CASSWSPGINNEQFF. CDR3 DNA sequence: TGCGCCAGCAGCTGGAGTCCGGGAATCAACAATGAGCAGTTCTTC. This chain uses TRBV5-1 with TRBJ2-1, with D possibly matching TRBD2 (5 bases). The CDR3 is made up of 15 amino acids. The germline V gene has CDR1 SGHRS and CDR2 YFSETQ. V lost 3 bases and J lost 5, with 15 bases in between.

This chain links TRBV27 with TRBJ1-1; TRBD1 matches 8 bases. V shed 2 bases and J 1 base; nucleotides not matched to a gene: 6. CDR3 size: 16 residues. Germline V gene sequence: CDR1 MNHEY, CDR2 SMNVEV (reference sequence). CDR3 amino acids: CASSLGETGENTEAFF. CDR3 bases: TGTGCCAGCAGTTTAGGGGAGACAGGGGAGAACACTGAAGCTTTCTTT.

This clone was recorded once. The chain links TRBV15 to TRBJ2-7; 7 bases are shared with TRBD2. With 0 bases clipped from V and 0 bases from J, the junction kept 2 bases outside the gene matches. The CDR3 is 15 residues long. The germline V gene encodes CDR1 LNHNV and CDR2 YYDKDF (reference sequence). The CDR3 nucleotides read TGTGCCACCAGCAGAGAGGGAGGGACCTCCTACGAGCAGTACTTC. It is translated as CATSREGGTSYEQYF.

The chain employs TRBV6-1 and TRBJ1-5, with 9 bases fitting TRBD1. Germline V lookup: CDR1 MNHNS, CDR2 SASEGT. V shed 1 base and J 4 bases; nucleotides not matched to a gene: 11. This CDR3 region has 18 residues. CDR3 DNA sequence: TGTGCCAGCAGTGAAGGAACACTTCCGGGACAGGGTAATCAGCCCCAGCATTTT. This encodes CASSEGTLPGQGNQPQHF.

The chain uses TRBV5-4 and TRBJ2-5, with TRBD2 matching 7 bases. Germline CDR1 reads SGHNT; CDR2 reads YYREEE (reference sequence). CDR3 size: 14 residues. J lost 5 bases, V lost 7 bases, and 11 bases had no gene match. The CDR3 region has the DNA TGTGCCAGCGCAAGCTGGGGGGGGAGGGAGACCCAGTACTTC. It yields the protein CASASWGGRETQYF.

V is TRBV4-1 and J is TRBJ1-2, with 10 bases aligning to TRBD1. Germline assignment: CDR1 MGHRA and CDR2 YSYEKL. V was clipped by 4 bases and J by 2 bases; unmatched bases: 16. The CDR3 is 19 amino acids. The CDR3 nucleotides read TGCGCCAGCAGCCGACAGGCGGGGGGACAGGGGACCCAAAACTATGGCTACACCTTC. It translates to CASSRQAGGQGTQNYGYTF.

The chain employs TRBV27 and TRBJ2-2; 7 positions agree with TRBD2. V dropped 1 base and J dropped 6; count of bases not matched to a gene: 8. This CDR3 has 16 residues. Germline V gene data show CDR1 as MNHEY and CDR2 as SMNVEV (reference sequence). The chain's CDR3 is CASSLWEGVVPGELFF. As DNA, the CDR3 is TGTGCCAGCAGTTTATGGGAGGGAGTAGTTCCCGGGGAGCTGTTTTTT.

This chain connects TRBV5-1 to TRBJ2-7, with TRBD2 identical over 9 bases. J lost 2 bases, V lost 4 bases, and 16 bases had no gene match. This CDR3 has 18 residues. Germline assignment: CDR1 SGHRS and CDR2 YFSETQ. CDR3 sequence (DNA): TGCGCCAGCAGCGGGAAGCGGGGGGAGAGGGCGCCTACCTACGAGCAGTACTTC. Translated, it gives CASSGKRGERAPTYEQYF. The entire variable domain, with the rest obtained from reference TRBV5-1 and TRBJ2-7, is as follows: KAGVTQTPRYLIKTRGQQVTLSCSPISGHRSVSWYQQTPGQGLQFLFEYFSETQRNKGNFPGRFSGRQFSNSRSEMNVSTLELGDSALYLCASSGKRGERAPTYEQYFGPGTRLTVT.

V and J are TRBV19 and TRBJ2-7, with TRBD2 matching over 11 bases. The germline V gene encodes CDR1 LNHDA and CDR2 SQIVND (reference sequence). J was trimmed by 6 bases and V by 6 bases; bases with no gene match: 10. The CDR3 totals 15 residues. CDR3 residues: CASSPPTSGRGEQYF. For the CDR3, the DNA is TGTGCCAGTAGCCCACCAACTAGCGGGAGAGGCGAGCAGTACTTC.

The chain employs TRBV5-4 and TRBJ2-2; 9 positions match TRBD2. This CDR3 spans 16 amino acids. J gave up 6 bases and V 0 bases, and 6 bases lay outside the gene matches. CDR1 is SGHNT and CDR2 is YYREEE in the germline V gene (reference sequence). CDR3 nucleotide sequence: TGTGCCAGCAGCTTGGGATTAGCGGGAGTGTCCGGGGAGCTGTTTTTT. Its protein product is CASSLGLAGVSGELFF.

This sequence joins TRBV6-6 and TRBJ1-1; D may be TRBD1 (5 bases). CDR3 length: 13 residues. Germline CDR1 MNHNY, CDR2 SVGAGI (reference sequence). Trimming pared 5 bases from V and 2 bases from J, leaving 9 bases between. CDR3 sequence: CASSRQRNTEAFF. The CDR3 region has the DNA TGTGCCAGCAGTCGACAGCGAAACACTGAAGCTTTCTTT.